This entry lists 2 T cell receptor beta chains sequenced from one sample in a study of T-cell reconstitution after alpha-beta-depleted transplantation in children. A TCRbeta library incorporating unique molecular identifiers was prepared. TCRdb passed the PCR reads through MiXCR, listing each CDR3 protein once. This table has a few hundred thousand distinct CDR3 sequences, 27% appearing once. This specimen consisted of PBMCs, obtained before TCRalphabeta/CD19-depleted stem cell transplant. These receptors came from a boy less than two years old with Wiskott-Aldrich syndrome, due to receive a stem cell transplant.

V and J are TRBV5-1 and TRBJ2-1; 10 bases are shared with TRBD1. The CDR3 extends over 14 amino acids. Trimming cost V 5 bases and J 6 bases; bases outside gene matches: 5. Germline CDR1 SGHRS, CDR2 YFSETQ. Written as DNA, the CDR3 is TGCGCCAGCAGTGCGGGACAGGGGATCAATGAGCAGTTCTTC. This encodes CASSAGQGINEQFF. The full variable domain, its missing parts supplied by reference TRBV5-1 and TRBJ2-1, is KAGVTQTPRYLIKTRGQQVTLSCSPISGHRSVSWYQQTPGQGLQFLFEYFSETQRNKGNFPGRFSGRQFSNSRSEMNVSTLELGDSALYLCASSAGQGINEQFFGPGTRLTVL.

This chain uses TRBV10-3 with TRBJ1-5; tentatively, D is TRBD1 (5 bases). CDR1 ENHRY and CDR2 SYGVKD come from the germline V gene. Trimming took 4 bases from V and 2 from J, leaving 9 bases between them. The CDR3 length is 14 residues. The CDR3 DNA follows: TGTGCCATCAGTGTATCACAGGGCAATCAGCCCCAGCATTTT. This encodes CAISVSQGNQPQHF.